These T cell receptor beta chains were read from a single sample in a study of blood T cell repertoires in COVID-19. Assay used: immunoSEQ multiplex PCR; TCRdb lists only in-frame clones, some missing. This sample has some 290,000 clones, with 65% to 90% found just once. Material for sequencing was peripheral blood. All receptors derive from a woman aged 55-70 years with active or convalescent COVID-19. Both conserved end residues are part of each CDR3. A D gene is named only where the DNA matches it firmly. Size values are once, few and many counts, or a class for expanded clones, and some rows have none.

TRBD1 15 TRBJ1-5 TRBV2 - CASNPGRGSNQPQHF TGTGCCAGCAACCCGGGCAGGGGGAGCAATCAGCCCCAGCATTTT
TRBD1 17 TRBJ1-2 TRBV5-4 - CASSPQGVLLANYGYTF TGTGCCAGCAGCCCCCAGGGGGTTCTACTAGCTAACTATGGCTACACCTTC
TRBD2 17 TRBJ2-3 TRBV19 - CASAWTSGGASTDTQYF TGTGCCAGTGCATGGACTAGCGGGGGGGCAAGCACAGATACGCAGTATTTT
- 15 TRBJ1-5 TRBV6-2/TRBV6-3 - CASSYTGNSNQPQHF TGTGCCTCCAGTTACACCGGGAATAGCAATCAGCCCCAGCATTTT
- 14 TRBJ1-4 TRBV18 few CASSSQVGNEKLFF TGTGCCAGCTCGTCACAGGTCGGTAATGAAAAACTGTTTTTT
- 13 TRBJ2-7 TRBV19 few CASSPLGAHEQYF TGTGCCAGTAGTCCCCTGGGCGCTCACGAGCAGTACTTC
TRBD1 19 TRBJ2-2 TRBV7-6 - CASSGGVGQGAWDTGELFF TGTGCCAGCAGCGGCGGCGTGGGACAGGGGGCTTGGGACACCGGGGAGCTGTTTTTT
- 13 TRBJ1-1 TRBV7-7 - CASSFGPNTEAFF TGTGCTAGCAGCTTTGGCCCGAACACTGAAGCTTTCTTT
- 12 TRBJ2-5 TRBV7-9 - CASSLSSETQYF TGTGCCAGCAGCTTATCATCAGAGACCCAGTACTTC
TRBD1 15 TRBJ2-1 TRBV7-3 - CASSTRQGIYNEQFF TGTGCCAGCAGCACAAGACAGGGTATCTACAATGAGCAGTTCTTC
- 13 TRBJ2-1 TRBV30 many CAWELASYNEQFF TGTGCCTGGGAACTAGCTTCCTACAATGAGCAGTTCTTC
- 15 TRBJ2-7 TRBV2 few CASSELRGPTDEQYF TGTGCCAGCAGTGAATTGCGGGGACCCACCGACGAGCAGTACTTC
- 17 TRBJ1-2 TRBV5-4 - CASSSKNRESSNYGYTF TGTGCCAGCAGCTCCAAGAACAGGGAATCCTCTAACTATGGCTACACCTTC
TRBD1 15 TRBJ1-5 TRBV18 - CASSPVGQRNQPQHF TGTGCCAGCTCACCTGTGGGACAGCGGAATCAGCCCCAGCATTTT
TRBD1 10 TRBJ1-2 TRBV20-1 - CSAKELGQRF TGCAGTGCTAAAGAGTTGGGACAGCGCTTC
- 14 TRBJ1-1 TRBV7-2 - CASSLNRLNTEAFF TGTGCCAGCAGCTTAAACAGGCTGAACACTGAAGCTTTCTTT
- 13 TRBJ1-6 TRBV19 - CASLGLRGSPLHF TGTGCCAGCCTGGGACTGAGGGGTTCACCCCTCCACTTT
TRBD1 16 TRBJ1-3 TRBV4-2 - CASSQETGASGNTIYF TGTGCCAGCAGCCAGGAAACAGGGGCTTCTGGAAACACCATATATTTT
TRBD1 15 TRBJ1-1 TRBV7-8 - CASRSTGISNTEAFF TGTGCCAGCAGGTCGACAGGGATCTCGAACACTGAAGCTTTCTTT
TRBD1 14 TRBJ2-2 TRBV24-1 - CATSETGDTGELFF TGTGCCACCAGTGAAACAGGGGACACCGGGGAGCTGTTTTTT
TRBD1 12 TRBJ2-3 TRBV11-2 - CASSLTGDTQYF TGTGCCAGCAGCCTGACAGGGGATACGCAGTATTTT
TRBD1 14 TRBJ1-1 TRBV12-5 - CASTPGQGANEAFF TGTGCTAGTACTCCCGGACAGGGGGCGAATGAAGCTTTCTTT
- 12 TRBJ2-7 TRBV7-9 - CASSLARDEQYF TGTGCCAGCAGCTTAGCAAGAGACGAGCAGTACTTC
- 11 TRBJ1-1 TRBV29-1 - CSTKTGPEAFF TGCAGCACGAAGACAGGACCTGAAGCTTTCTTT
- 16 TRBJ2-7 TRBV3-1/TRBV3-2 - CASSQVFRTASYEQYF TGTGCCAGCAGCCAAGTGTTCCGGACAGCCTCCTACGAGCAGTACTTC
- 15 TRBJ1-5 TRBV11-3 - CASNTLRQRNQPQHF TGTGCCAGCAACACCCTTAGACAGCGAAATCAGCCCCAGCATTTT
- 18 TRBJ2-6 TRBV5-6 - CASSLDWTDYSGANVLTF TGTGCCAGCAGCCTGGACTGGACAGATTACTCTGGGGCCAACGTCCTGACTTTC
- 15 TRBJ2-7 TRBV6-5 - CASSSPRRGPREQYF TGTGCCAGCAGTTCCCCCCGGAGGGGGCCGAGGGAGCAGTACTTC
- 17 TRBJ2-7 TRBV24-1 - CATTPFRKTGASYEQYF TGTGCCACCACCCCGTTCCGGAAGACAGGTGCCTCCTACGAGCAGTACTTC
- 14 TRBJ2-2 TRBV5-1 - CASNRDYNTGELFF TGCGCCAGCAACAGGGACTACAACACCGGGGAGCTGTTTTTT
- 14 TRBJ1-1 TRBV5-1 few CASSLEHRNTEAFF TGCGCCAGCAGCTTGGAACACAGGAACACTGAAGCTTTCTTT
TRBD1 16 TRBJ1-6 TRBV2 - CASSPTGGWGNSPLHF TGTGCCAGCAGTCCGACAGGGGGATGGGGCAATTCACCCCTCCACTTT
- 15 TRBJ2-7 TRBV9 - CASSVDWGGEGEQYF TGTGCCAGCAGCGTAGATTGGGGAGGAGAGGGCGAGCAGTACTTC
TRBD2 15 TRBJ2-3 TRBV5-1 - CASSSSGGSTDTQYF TGCGCCAGCAGCTCTTCGGGGGGGAGCACAGATACGCAGTATTTT
- 13 TRBJ2-7 TRBV5-1 - CASGRGLGNEQYF TGCGCCAGCGGCAGGGGTTTAGGAAACGAGCAGTACTTC
TRBD1 14 TRBJ2-7 TRBV19 - CASKFDRGSYEQYF TGTGCCAGTAAATTTGACAGGGGATCCTACGAGCAGTACTTC
- 14 TRBJ1-1 TRBV6-6 - CASTTRRANTEAFF TGTGCCAGCACCACGAGGAGGGCGAACACTGAAGCTTTCTTT
- 16 TRBJ1-4 TRBV7-2 - CASSRLPGILNEKLFF TGTGCCAGCAGCCGCCTTCCGGGGATTCTAAATGAAAAACTGTTTTTT
- 13 TRBJ2-5 TRBV11-2 - CASSLGSGETQYF TGTGCCAGCAGCTTAGGCAGTGGCGAGACCCAGTACTTC
- 14 TRBJ2-7 TRBV18 - CASSPSRESYEQYF TGTGCCAGCTCACCTAGTCGGGAATCCTACGAGCAGTACTTC
- 14 TRBJ1-2 TRBV3-1/TRBV3-2 - CASSPKPGTYGYTF TGTGCCAGCAGCCCGAAGCCAGGCACCTATGGCTACACCTTC
TRBD1 18 TRBJ2-1 TRBV5-6 - CASSFDRGRSRGYNEQFF TGTGCCAGCAGCTTCGACAGGGGGCGATCCCGTGGTTACAATGAGCAGTTCTTC
- 14 TRBJ2-1 TRBV25-1 - CASSEFRGIDEQFF TGTGCCAGCAGTGAATTTAGAGGGATCGATGAGCAGTTCTTC
TRBD1 15 TRBJ2-7 TRBV27 - CASSRTGGVYYEQYF TGTGCCAGCAGTCGGACAGGGGGCGTCTATTACGAGCAGTACTTC
- 16 TRBJ2-5 TRBV18 - CASSLAPARAQETQYF TGTGCCAGCTCACTGGCCCCGGCCAGGGCCCAAGAGACCCAGTACTTC
TRBD2 18 TRBJ2-5 TRBV7-2 - CASSLASGGTLGQETQYF TGTGCCAGCAGCTTGGCTAGCGGGGGGACACTAGGCCAAGAGACCCAGTACTTC
- 13 TRBJ1-6 TRBV7-6 - CASSPLAGSPLHF TGTGCCAGCAGCCCCCTAGCAGGCTCACCCCTCCACTTT
- 15 TRBJ2-1 TRBV3-1/TRBV3-2 - CASSLDRLPYNEQFF TGTGCCAGCAGCCTCGACAGGTTGCCCTACAATGAGCAGTTCTTC
- 15 TRBJ2-3 TRBV15 few CATQARGGGADTQYF TGTGCCACCCAAGCGAGGGGGGGCGGGGCAGATACGCAGTATTTT
- 12 TRBJ2-3 TRBV5-4 once CASSSNTDTQYF TGTGCCAGCAGCTCCAACACAGATACGCAGTATTTT
TRBD2 14 TRBJ2-5 TRBV4-3 - CASSQGAGVETQYF TGCGCCAGCAGCCAAGGAGCGGGGGTGGAGACCCAGTACTTC
- 13 TRBJ2-1 TRBV11-3 - CASSPTRGNEQFF TGTGCCAGCAGCCCGACTAGAGGGAATGAGCAGTTCTTC
- 11 TRBJ2-7 TRBV7-9 - CASSLSTVKYF TGTGCCAGCAGCTTGTCCACGGTCAAGTACTTC
- 17 TRBJ1-4 TRBV2 - CASSGTTVIATNEKLFF TGTGCCAGCAGCGGAACGACAGTAATTGCAACTAATGAAAAACTGTTTTTT
- 15 TRBJ1-5 TRBV3-1/TRBV3-2 - CASSQDTTENQPQHF TGTGCCAGCAGCCAAGATACGACAGAAAATCAGCCCCAGCATTTT
- 13 TRBJ2-1 TRBV7-9 few CASSLEAATWWFF TGTGCCAGCAGCTTAGAGGCGGCAACCTGGTGGTTCTTC
- 16 TRBJ1-1 TRBV14 - CASSPLTGGRNTEAFF TGTGCCAGCAGCCCTCTAACAGGAGGGAGGAACACTGAAGCTTTCTTT
- 14 TRBJ1-5 TRBV6-6 - CASSYSAGNQPQHF TGTGCCAGCAGTTACTCCGCGGGCAATCAGCCCCAGCATTTT
- 13 TRBJ1-2 TRBV13 - CASSLDTVYGYTF TGTGCCAGCAGCTTAGACACAGTTTATGGCTACACCTTC
TRBD2 15 TRBJ2-1 TRBV10-3 - CAISNIAGGLDEQFF TGTGCCATCAGTAACATAGCGGGGGGGCTCGATGAGCAGTTCTTC